These T cell receptor beta chains were read from a single sample in a study of T cell responses to AZD1222 COVID-19 vaccine. Measured with immunoSEQ multiplex PCR; TCRdb has only the in-frame clones, and not every one. Counted here are about 75,000 clones, approximately 88% occurring once; the ten biggest clones make up about a tenth. Here the sequenced sample was peripheral blood, taken 28 days after the second dose of the MenACWY control vaccine. These receptors came from an adult who received the MenACWY meningococcal vaccine as a control. CDR3s include the opening cysteine and the closing phenylalanine or tryptophan. The D gene is left open where the match is weak. The size of a clone is reported for some rows only, either as once, few or many, or as a class for expanded clones.

J: TRBJ1-6
D: TRBD1
V: TRBV29-1
size: .
DNA: TGCAGCGTCCTGGTCGGGACAGAGGATTCACCCCTCCACTTT
CDR3: CSVLVGTEDSPLHF

J: TRBJ1-1
D: .
V: TRBV4-3
size: .
DNA: TGCGCCAGCAGCCCGGGACACTTCATGAACACTGAAGCTTTCTTT
CDR3: CASSPGHFMNTEAFF

J: TRBJ2-5
D: .
V: TRBV29-1
size: .
DNA: TGCAGCGTTCAACAAGAGACCCAGTACTTC
CDR3: CSVQQETQYF

J: TRBJ2-1
D: .
V: TRBV7-2
size: .
DNA: TGTGCCAGCAGCTTATTACAGTACAATGAGCAGTTCTTC
CDR3: CASSLLQYNEQFF

J: TRBJ1-2
D: TRBD1
V: TRBV6-6
size: .
DNA: TGTGCCAGCAGCACAGGGGGCTATGGCTACACCTTC
CDR3: CASSTGGYGYTF

J: TRBJ1-1
D: .
V: TRBV6-4
size: .
DNA: TGTGCCAGCAGTGACTCGCGGGAGTTGGGCACTGAAGCTTTCTTT
CDR3: CASSDSRELGTEAFF

J: TRBJ2-7
D: .
V: TRBV28
size: .
DNA: TGTGCCAGCGGGGAGGGGGGGATCTCCTACGAGCAGTACTTC
CDR3: CASGEGGISYEQYF

J: TRBJ1-6
D: .
V: TRBV28
size: .
DNA: TGTGCCAGCATCCTTGGGGGGAGCGTTTCACCCCTCCACTTT
CDR3: CASILGGSVSPLHF

J: TRBJ1-1
D: .
V: TRBV5-1
size: .
DNA: TGCGCCAGCAGCGCGCACAGGGACACTGAAGCTTTCTTT
CDR3: CASSAHRDTEAFF

J: TRBJ1-1
D: .
V: TRBV19
size: .
DNA: TGTGCCAGTACTAGGGAACAGGGTTACACTGAAGCTTTCTTT
CDR3: CASTREQGYTEAFF

J: TRBJ2-5
D: .
V: TRBV5-1
size: .
DNA: TGCGCCAGCAGCCTACTGACAGAAGAGACCCAGTACTTC
CDR3: CASSLLTEETQYF

J: TRBJ2-1
D: .
V: TRBV19
size: .
DNA: TGTGCCAGTAGTATTAATGTGAATCACAATGAGCAGTTCTTC
CDR3: CASSINVNHNEQFF

J: TRBJ1-5
D: TRBD1
V: TRBV6-2/TRBV6-3
size: .
DNA: TGTGCCAGCAGCCCTACAGGGGAGGGTTGGAATCAGCCCCAGCATTTT
CDR3: CASSPTGEGWNQPQHF

J: TRBJ2-7
D: TRBD1
V: TRBV7-2
size: .
DNA: TGTGCCAGCAGCTCTCTCACAGGGGGCGGCTCCTACGAGCAGTACTTC
CDR3: CASSSLTGGGSYEQYF

J: TRBJ2-3
D: TRBD2
V: TRBV30
size: .
DNA: TGTGCCTGGAGTGTACGCACTAGCGGAAACACAGATACGCAGTATTTT
CDR3: CAWSVRTSGNTDTQYF

J: TRBJ1-6
D: .
V: TRBV6-5
size: .
DNA: TGTGCCAGCAGTCGCCGGATAGGCTATAATTCACCCCTCCACTTT
CDR3: CASSRRIGYNSPLHF

J: TRBJ2-2
D: .
V: TRBV28
size: few
DNA: TGTGCCAGCAGTTCCCTATATGGGGAGCTGTTTTTT
CDR3: CASSSLYGELFF

J: TRBJ2-3
D: .
V: TRBV11-1
size: .
DNA: TGTGCCAGCAGCCGGCAAGGGGCAGATACGCAGTATTTT
CDR3: CASSRQGADTQYF